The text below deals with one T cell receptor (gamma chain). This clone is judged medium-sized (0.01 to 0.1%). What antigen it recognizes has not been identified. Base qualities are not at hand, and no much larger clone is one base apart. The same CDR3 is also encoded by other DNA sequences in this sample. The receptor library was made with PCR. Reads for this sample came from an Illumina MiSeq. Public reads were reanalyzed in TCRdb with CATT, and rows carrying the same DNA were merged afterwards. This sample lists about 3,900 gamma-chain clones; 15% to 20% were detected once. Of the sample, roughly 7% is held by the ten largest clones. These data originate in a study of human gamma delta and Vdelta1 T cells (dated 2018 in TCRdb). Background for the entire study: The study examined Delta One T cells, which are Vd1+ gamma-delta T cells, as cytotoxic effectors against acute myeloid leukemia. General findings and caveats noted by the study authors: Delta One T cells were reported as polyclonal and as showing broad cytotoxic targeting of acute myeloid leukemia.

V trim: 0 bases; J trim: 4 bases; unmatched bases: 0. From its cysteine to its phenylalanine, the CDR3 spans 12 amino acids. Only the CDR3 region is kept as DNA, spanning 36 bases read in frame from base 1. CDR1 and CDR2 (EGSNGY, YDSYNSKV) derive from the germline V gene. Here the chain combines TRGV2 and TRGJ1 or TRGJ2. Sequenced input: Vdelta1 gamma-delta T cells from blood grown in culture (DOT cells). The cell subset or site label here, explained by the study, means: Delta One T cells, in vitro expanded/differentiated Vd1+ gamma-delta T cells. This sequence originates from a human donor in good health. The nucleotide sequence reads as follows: TGTGCCACCTGGGACGGGTATTATAAGAAACTCTTT. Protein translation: CATWDGYYKKLF.